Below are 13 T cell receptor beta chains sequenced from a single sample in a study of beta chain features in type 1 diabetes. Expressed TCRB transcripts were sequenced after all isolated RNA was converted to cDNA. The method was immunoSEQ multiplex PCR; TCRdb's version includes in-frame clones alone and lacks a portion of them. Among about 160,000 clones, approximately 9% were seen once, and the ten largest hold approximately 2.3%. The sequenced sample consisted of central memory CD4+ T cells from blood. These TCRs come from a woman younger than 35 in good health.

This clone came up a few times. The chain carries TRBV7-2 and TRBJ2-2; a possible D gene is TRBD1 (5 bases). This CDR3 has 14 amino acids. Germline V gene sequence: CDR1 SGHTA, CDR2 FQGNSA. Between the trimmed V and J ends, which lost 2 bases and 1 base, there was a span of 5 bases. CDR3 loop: CASSLQGNTGELFF. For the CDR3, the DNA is TGTGCCAGCAGCTTACAGGGGAACACCGGGGAGCTGTTTTTT.

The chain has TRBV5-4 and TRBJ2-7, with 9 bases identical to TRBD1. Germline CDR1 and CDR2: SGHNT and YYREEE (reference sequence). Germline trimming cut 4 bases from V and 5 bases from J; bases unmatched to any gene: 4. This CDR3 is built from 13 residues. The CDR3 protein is CASSRQGVHEQYF. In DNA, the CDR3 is TGTGCCAGCAGCCGACAGGGGGTCCACGAGCAGTACTTC.

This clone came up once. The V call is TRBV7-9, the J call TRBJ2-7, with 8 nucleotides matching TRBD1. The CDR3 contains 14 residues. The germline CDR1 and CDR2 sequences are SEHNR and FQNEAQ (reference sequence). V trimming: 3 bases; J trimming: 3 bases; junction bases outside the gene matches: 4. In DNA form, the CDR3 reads TGTGCCAGCAGCTTGGACAGGGCCGTCTACGAGCAGTACTTC. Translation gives CASSLDRAVYEQYF.

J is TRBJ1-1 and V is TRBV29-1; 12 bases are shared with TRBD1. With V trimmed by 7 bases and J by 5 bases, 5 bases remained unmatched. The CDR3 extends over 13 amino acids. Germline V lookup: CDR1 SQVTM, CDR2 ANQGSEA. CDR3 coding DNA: TGCAGCGCCGGGACAGGGGGCTGGACTGAAGCTTTCTTT. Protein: CSAGTGGWTEAFF.

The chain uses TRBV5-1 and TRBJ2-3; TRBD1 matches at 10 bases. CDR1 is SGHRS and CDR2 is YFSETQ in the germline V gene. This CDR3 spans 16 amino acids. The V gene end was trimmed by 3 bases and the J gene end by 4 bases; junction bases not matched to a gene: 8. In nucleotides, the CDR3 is TGCGCCAGCAGCTCATTCCCTGGACAGGGGGCAGATACGCAGTATTTT. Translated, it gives CASSSFPGQGADTQYF.

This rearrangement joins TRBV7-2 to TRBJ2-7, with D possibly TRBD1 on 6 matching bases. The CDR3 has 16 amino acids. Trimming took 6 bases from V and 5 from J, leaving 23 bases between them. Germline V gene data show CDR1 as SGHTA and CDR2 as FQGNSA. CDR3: CASSPLPQTGLHEQYF. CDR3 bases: TGTGCCAGCAGTCCCCTGCCCCAAACAGGGCTCCACGAGCAGTACTTC.

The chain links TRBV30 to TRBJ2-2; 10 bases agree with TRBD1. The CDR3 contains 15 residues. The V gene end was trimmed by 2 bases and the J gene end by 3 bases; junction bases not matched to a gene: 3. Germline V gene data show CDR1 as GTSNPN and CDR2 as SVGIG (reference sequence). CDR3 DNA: TGTGCCTGGAGTTCGGGACAGGGGTACACCGGGGAGCTGTTTTTT. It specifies CAWSSGQGYTGELFF.

CDR3 loop: CATSRDRRRRTPSTDTQYF. CDR3 bases: TGTGCCACCAGCAGAGATAGAAGAAGGCGGACTCCTAGCACAGATACGCAGTATTTT. The rearrangement joins TRBV15 to TRBJ2-3; TRBD2 might be the D (5 bases). Germline V gives CDR1 LNHNV, CDR2 YYDKDF (reference sequence). The CDR3 has 19 amino acids. V was clipped by 0 bases and J by 0 bases, with 19 bases between them. The entire variable domain, with the rest obtained from reference TRBV15 and TRBJ2-3, is as follows: DAMVIQNPRYQVTQFGKPVTLSCSQTLNHNVMYWYQQKSSQAPKLLFHYYDKDFNNEADTPDNFQSRRPNTSFCFLDIRSPGLGDTAMYLCATSRDRRRRTPSTDTQYFGPGTRLTVL.

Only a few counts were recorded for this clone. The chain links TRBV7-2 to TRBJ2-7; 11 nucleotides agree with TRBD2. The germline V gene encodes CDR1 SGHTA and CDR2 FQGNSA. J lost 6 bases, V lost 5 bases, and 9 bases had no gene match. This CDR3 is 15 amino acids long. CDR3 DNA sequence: TGTGCCAGCAGCGCGGGGACTAGCGGAGTGGGCGAGCAGTACTTC. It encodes CASSAGTSGVGEQYF. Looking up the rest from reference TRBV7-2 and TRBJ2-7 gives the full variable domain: GAGVSQSPSNKVTEKGKDVELRCDPISGHTALYWYRQSLGQGLEFLIYFQGNSAPDKSGLPSDRFSAERTGGSVSTLTIQRTQQEDSAVYLCASSAGTSGVGEQYFGPGTRLTVT.

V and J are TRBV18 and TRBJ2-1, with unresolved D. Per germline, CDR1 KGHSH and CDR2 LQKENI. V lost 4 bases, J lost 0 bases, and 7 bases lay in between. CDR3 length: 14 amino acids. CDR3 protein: CASSQQSSYNEQFF. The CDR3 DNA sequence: TGTGCCAGCTCACAACAGAGCTCCTACAATGAGCAGTTCTTC.

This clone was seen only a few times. Written as DNA, the CDR3 is TGTGCCTGGACACGGGGGACCCAAGAGACCCAGTACTTC. Amino acid sequence: CAWTRGTQETQYF. The chain has TRBV30 and TRBJ2-5, with D possibly being TRBD2 (6 bases). V was cut by 4 bases and J by 1 base, with 10 bases left in between. Germline loops: CDR1 GTSNPN, CDR2 SVGIG (reference sequence). The CDR3 contains 13 residues. The complete variable domain, with remaining parts taken from reference TRBV30 and TRBJ2-5, reads SQTIHQWPATLVQPVGSPLSLECTVEGTSNPNLYWYRQAAGRGLQLLFYSVGIGQISSEVPQNLSASRPQDRQFILSSKKLLLSDSGFYLCAWTRGTQETQYFGPGTRLLVL.

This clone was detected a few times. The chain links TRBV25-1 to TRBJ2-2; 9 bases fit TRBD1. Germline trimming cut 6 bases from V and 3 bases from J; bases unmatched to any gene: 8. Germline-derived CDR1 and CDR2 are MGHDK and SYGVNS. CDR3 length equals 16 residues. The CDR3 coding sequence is TGTGCCAGCAGCGATCCGGGACAGGGACACACCGGGGAGCTGTTTTTT. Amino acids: CASSDPGQGHTGELFF.

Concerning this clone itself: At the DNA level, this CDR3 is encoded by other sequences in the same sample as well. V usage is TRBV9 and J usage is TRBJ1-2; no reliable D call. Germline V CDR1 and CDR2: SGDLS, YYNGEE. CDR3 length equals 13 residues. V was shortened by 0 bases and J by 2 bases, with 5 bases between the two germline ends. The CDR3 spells CASSVGENYGYTF. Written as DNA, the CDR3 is TGTGCCAGCAGCGTAGGTGAGAACTATGGCTACACCTTC.